These T cell receptor beta chains were read from a single sample in a study of T cell repertoires in cytomegalovirus infection. TCRdb recomputed calls from the reads with MiXCR, one row per CDR3 protein. Of 150,000 to 200,000 distinct CDR3 sequences in the sample, 17% were seen once. Sequencing was done on a sample of CD8+ T cells from PBMCs. These TCRs come from a human donor in good health (CMV status not recorded). Some clones in this sample may be carry-over from other donors' samples. Each CDR3 is given with its conserved first and last residue. D genes are given only for firm matches. Expanded clones are given a class, and other clones once, few, many or no size at all.

d_call	clone_size	j_call	v_call	cdr3_nt	cdr3_aa
.	.	TRBJ2-1	TRBV4-3	TGCGCCAGCAGCCAAGATAGCCCCTACAATGAGCAGTTCTTC	CASSQDSPYNEQFF
.	few	TRBJ2-1	TRBV7-8	TGTGCCAGCAGCTTTGGGGCTGGTGAGCAGTTCTTC	CASSFGAGEQFF
.	.	TRBJ2-7	TRBV7-9	TGTGCCAGCAGCTTGGTTGGGCAGGAGCAGTACTTC	CASSLVGQEQYF
.	many	TRBJ2-7	TRBV7-9	TGTGCCAGCAGCTTAAGGGACGAGCAGTACTTC	CASSLRDEQYF
.	.	TRBJ2-6	TRBV28	TGTGCCAGCAGTTTAGTCCCTGGGAGAGGCTCTGGGGCCAACGTCCTGACTTTC	CASSLVPGRGSGANVLTF
.	.	TRBJ2-7	TRBV6-2/TRBV6-3	TGTGCCAGCAGTTACGGGCCCTTCGCCGAGCAGTACTTC	CASSYGPFAEQYF
TRBD2	few	TRBJ2-2	TRBV7-6	TGTGCCAGCAGCCCGGGACTAGCGGGAGACACCGGGGAGCTGTTTTTT	CASSPGLAGDTGELFF
.	few	TRBJ2-7	TRBV7-2	TGTGCCAGCAGCCCTAGGACGACTTCCTACGAGCAGTACTTC	CASSPRTTSYEQYF
.	.	TRBJ2-7	TRBV6-2/TRBV6-3	TGTGCCAGCAGTTACTCTCCAGGGAGCTCCTACGAGCAGTACTTC	CASSYSPGSSYEQYF
TRBD2	few	TRBJ2-1	TRBV5-4	TGTGCCAGCATCGATGCTAGCGGGGGATACAATGAGCAGTTCTTC	CASIDASGGYNEQFF
TRBD2	many	TRBJ2-7	TRBV7-2	TGTGCCAGCAGCCCTACTAGCGGGGCTTACGAGCAGTACTTC	CASSPTSGAYEQYF
TRBD2	few	TRBJ2-1	TRBV4-1	TGCGCCAGCAGCCAAGGCCCTAGCGGGGACCCCTACAATGAGCAGTTCTTC	CASSQGPSGDPYNEQFF
.	once	TRBJ2-5	TRBV12-3/TRBV12-4	TGTGCCAGCAGATTGGGGGGGGGCGCGGTGGAGACCCAGTACTTC	CASRLGGGAVETQYF
.	.	TRBJ2-1	TRBV9	TGTGCCAGCAGCTCAGGACTCCTCCGCGAGCAGTTCTTC	CASSSGLLREQFF
.	.	TRBJ2-2	TRBV5-4	TGTGCCAGCAGCAATACAAAACTGAACACCGGGGAGCTGTTTTTT	CASSNTKLNTGELFF
.	.	TRBJ1-1	TRBV5-6	TGTGCCAGCAGCTTGGTCTCTGAAGCTTTCTTT	CASSLVSEAFF
.	.	TRBJ2-7	TRBV7-2	TGTGCCAGCAGCTCCTACCCCTCCTACGAGCAGTACTTC	CASSSYPSYEQYF
.	few	TRBJ2-6	TRBV29-1	TGCAGCGTTGAAGAGGGATTCTCTGGGGCCAACGTCCTGACTTTC	CSVEEGFSGANVLTF
TRBD1	few	TRBJ2-7	TRBV14	TGTGCCAGCAGCCAAGGGGGACCGCACAGGGGAGAGGTCTACGAGCAGTACTTC	CASSQGGPHRGEVYEQYF
.	.	TRBJ2-5	TRBV7-2	TGTGCCAGCAGAGACCGATCAGCGTCCCAAGAGACCCAGTACTTC	CASRDRSASQETQYF
TRBD2	.	TRBJ2-7	TRBV5-6	TGTGCCAGCAGCACCTATAGCGGGAGGGACTCCTACGAGCAGTACTTC	CASSTYSGRDSYEQYF
.	few	TRBJ1-5	TRBV7-9	TGTGCCAGCAGCTTGGGGGGATATCTCAATCAGCCCCAGCATTTT	CASSLGGYLNQPQHF
TRBD2	.	TRBJ2-7	TRBV28	TGTGCCAGCAGTCCCGGGACTAGCGGGATTGCCAACTACGAGCAGTACTTC	CASSPGTSGIANYEQYF
.	many	TRBJ1-5	TRBV29-1	TGCAGCGTTGATTATGGGAACAATCAGCCCCAGCATTTT	CSVDYGNNQPQHF
.	few	TRBJ2-3	TRBV6-6	TGTGCCAGCAGTTACTCGACCGGGGCCACAGGGCAGTATTTT	CASSYSTGATGQYF
TRBD2	.	TRBJ2-5	TRBV12-3/TRBV12-4	TGTGCCAGCAGTCGCAGACTAGCGGGGGGGCAAGAGACCCAGTACTTC	CASSRRLAGGQETQYF
TRBD1	many	TRBJ2-5	TRBV20-1	TGCAGTGCTAGGTCAGGGGGAGAGCAAGAGACCCAGTACTTC	CSARSGGEQETQYF